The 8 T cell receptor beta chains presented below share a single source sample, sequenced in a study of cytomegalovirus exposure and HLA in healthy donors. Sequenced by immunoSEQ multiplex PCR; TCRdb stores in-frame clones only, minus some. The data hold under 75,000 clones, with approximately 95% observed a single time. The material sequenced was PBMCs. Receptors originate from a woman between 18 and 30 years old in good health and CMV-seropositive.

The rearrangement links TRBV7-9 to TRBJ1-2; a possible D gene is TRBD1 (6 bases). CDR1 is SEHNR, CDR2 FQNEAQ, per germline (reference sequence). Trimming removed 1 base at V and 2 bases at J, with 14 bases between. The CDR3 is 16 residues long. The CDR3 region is CASSLDSGGGNYGYTF. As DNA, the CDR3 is TGTGCCAGCAGCTTAGATTCGGGCGGGGGCAACTATGGCTACACCTTC.

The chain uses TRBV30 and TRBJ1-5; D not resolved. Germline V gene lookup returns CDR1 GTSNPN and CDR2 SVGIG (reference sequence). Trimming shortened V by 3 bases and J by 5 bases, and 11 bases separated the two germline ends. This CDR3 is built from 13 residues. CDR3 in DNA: TGTGCCTGGAGCCGGGGTGAGGATCAGCCCCAGCATTTT. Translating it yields CAWSRGEDQPQHF.

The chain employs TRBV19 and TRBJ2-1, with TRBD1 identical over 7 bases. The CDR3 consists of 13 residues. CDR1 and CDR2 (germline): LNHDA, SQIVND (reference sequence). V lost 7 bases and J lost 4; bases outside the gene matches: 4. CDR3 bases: TGTGCCAGTACTCCGGGACAGTACAATGAGCAGTTCTTC. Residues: CASTPGQYNEQFF.

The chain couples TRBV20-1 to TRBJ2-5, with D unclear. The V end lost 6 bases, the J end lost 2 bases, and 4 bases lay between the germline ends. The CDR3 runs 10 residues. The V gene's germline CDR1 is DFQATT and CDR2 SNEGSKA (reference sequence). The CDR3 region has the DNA TGCAGTGCGCGTCAAGAGACCCAGTACTTC. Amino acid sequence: CSARQETQYF.

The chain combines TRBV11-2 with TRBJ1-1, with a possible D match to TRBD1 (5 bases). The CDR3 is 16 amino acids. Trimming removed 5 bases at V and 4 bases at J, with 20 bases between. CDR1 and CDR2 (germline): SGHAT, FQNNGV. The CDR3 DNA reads TGTGCCAGCAGCCCAGGGTTAAATTGGTACGGCACTGAAGCTTTCTTT. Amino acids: CASSPGLNWYGTEAFF.

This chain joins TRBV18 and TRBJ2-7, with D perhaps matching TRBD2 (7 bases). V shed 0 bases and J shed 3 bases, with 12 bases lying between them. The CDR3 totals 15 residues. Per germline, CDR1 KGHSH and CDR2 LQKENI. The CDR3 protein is CASSPPGGGHYEQYF. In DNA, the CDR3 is TGTGCCAGCTCACCACCTGGCGGGGGCCACTACGAGCAGTACTTC.

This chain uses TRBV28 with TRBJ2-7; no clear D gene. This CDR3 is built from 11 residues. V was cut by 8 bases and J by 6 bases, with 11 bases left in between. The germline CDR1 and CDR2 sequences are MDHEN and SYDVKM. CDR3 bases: TGTGCCAGCGAGTTCCGCTCCGAGCAGTACTTC. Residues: CASEFRSEQYF.

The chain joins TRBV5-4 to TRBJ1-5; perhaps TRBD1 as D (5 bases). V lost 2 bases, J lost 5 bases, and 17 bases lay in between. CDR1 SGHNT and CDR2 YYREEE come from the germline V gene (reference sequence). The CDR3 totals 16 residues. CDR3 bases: TGTGCCAGCAGCTTTGGCGGGGCCGGGGAAGATCAGCCCCAGCATTTT. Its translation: CASSFGGAGEDQPQHF.